Each of the 26 T cell receptor beta chains below was sequenced from the same sample in a study of radiotherapy plus CTLA-4 blockade in lung cancer. Here immunoSEQ multiplex PCR was the method, and the copy in TCRdb shows in-frame clones only, minus some. The table records around 37,000 clones, approximately 72% of them present only once. Source: peripheral blood, taken from a patient treated with radiotherapy plus ipilimumab. Every receptor here comes from a human donor with non-small cell lung cancer who had stable disease on radiotherapy plus ipilimumab.

This sequence joins TRBV6-5 and TRBJ1-2; TRBD1 matches at 7 bases. The junction had 10 bases not matched to a gene; V was cut back by 7 bases and J by 5 bases. CDR3 length: 14 amino acids. CDR1 is MNHEY, CDR2 SVGAGI, per germline. The CDR3 loop is CASKGQKPAYGYTF. The CDR3 DNA sequence: TGTGCCAGCAAGGGACAGAAGCCGGCTTATGGCTACACCTTC.

The chain combines TRBV29-1 with TRBJ2-7; possibly TRBD1 for D (5 bases). Germline CDR1 is SQVTM and CDR2 is ANQGSEA. V was cut by 0 bases and J by 4 bases, with 16 bases left in between. This CDR3 has 15 amino acids. CDR3 in DNA: TGCAGCGTTGAAGACCCGCAGGGTCCTGAGTACGAGCAGTACTTC. Its protein product is CSVEDPQGPEYEQYF.

The genes are TRBV18 and TRBJ2-5; D is possibly TRBD1 (5 bases). Germline-derived CDR1 and CDR2 are KGHSH and LQKENI. The CDR3 extends over 13 amino acids. V was shortened by 5 bases and J by 3 bases, with 10 bases between the two germline ends. The CDR3 loop reads CASSSDSEETQYF. In DNA, the CDR3 is TGTGCCAGCTCATCAGACAGTGAAGAGACCCAGTACTTC.

The V gene is TRBV30, the J gene TRBJ1-4; D unresolved. The CDR3 has 14 residues. Germline loops: CDR1 GTSNPN, CDR2 SVGIG (reference sequence). V gave up 1 base and J gave up 8 bases, with 14 bases separating them. CDR3 amino acids: CAWSGGRLGEKLFF. The CDR3 coding sequence is TGTGCCTGGAGTGGAGGGAGGCTTGGGGAAAAACTGTTTTTT.

V and J are TRBV15 and TRBJ2-5; unclear D gene. The end of the DNA fits TRBJ2-7 better, so the J call may be wrong. Germline lookup yields CDR1 LNHNV and CDR2 YYDKDF (reference sequence). This CDR3 region has 13 residues. This CDR3 reads CATSRDLTYEQYF. The DNA of the CDR3 is TGTGCCACCAGCAGAGATCTTACCTACGAGCAGTACTTC.

V and J are TRBV28 and TRBJ2-2, with a tentative D call TRBD2 (5 bases). Trimming took off 6 bases at V and 0 bases at J, with 11 bases between the two ends. Germline lookup yields CDR1 MDHEN and CDR2 SYDVKM. The CDR3 covers 15 residues. For the CDR3, the DNA is TGTGCCAGCAGACCTAGCTCTCCGAACACCGGGGAGCTGTTTTTT. Encoded protein: CASRPSSPNTGELFF.

The chain has TRBV4-1 and TRBJ2-1, with TRBD2 matching 8 bases. Germline V CDR1 and CDR2: MGHRA, YSYEKL. V lost 5 bases to trimming and J lost 0 bases; unmatched junction nucleotides: 12. The CDR3 is 18 residues long. In DNA, the CDR3 is TGCGCCAGCAGCGCGTCCCCGCATAGCGGGGCCTCCTACAATGAGCAGTTCTTC. This gives the protein CASSASPHSGASYNEQFF.

The chain links TRBV27 to TRBJ1-6; D remains ambiguous. The CDR3 has 15 residues. V lost 3 bases and J lost 2, with 8 bases in between. Germline CDR1 reads MNHEY; CDR2 reads SMNVEV (reference sequence). In nucleotides, the CDR3 is TGTGCCAGCAGTTTGTCTGTCGCCTATAATTCACCCCTCCACTTT. Protein: CASSLSVAYNSPLHF.

The rearrangement uses TRBV21-1 and TRBJ2-7; the table names TRBD2, a call not compared with the DNA. TRBV21-1 is shown as a pseudogene. The CDR3 runs 13 residues. As DNA, the CDR3 is TGTGCCAGCAGCAGTCCGGGGAACTACGAGCAGTACTTC. It specifies CASSSPGNYEQYF.

Written as DNA, the CDR3 is TGCAGCGTTGAAGATCTTAACAGGGCTTCTGGGGCCAACGTCCTGACTTTC. Translation gives CSVEDLNRASGANVLTF. The rearrangement joins TRBV29-1 to TRBJ2-6, with D maybe TRBD1 (6 bases). Trimming took off 0 bases at V and 1 base at J, with 13 bases between the two ends. The CDR3 length is 17 residues. CDR1 SQVTM and CDR2 ANQGSEA come from the germline V gene.

The chain has TRBV6-5 and TRBJ2-5; 8 bases match TRBD2. Germline V lookup: CDR1 MNHEY, CDR2 SVGAGI. V gave up 2 bases and J gave up 4 bases; unmatched junction bases: 6. The length of the CDR3 is 15 residues. The CDR3 loop is CASSYTAGGGETQYF. In DNA, the CDR3 is TGTGCCAGCAGTTACACGGCGGGGGGCGGAGAGACCCAGTACTTC.

The genes are TRBV29-1 and TRBJ1-1; unclear D gene. The CDR3 spans 10 residues. CDR1 and CDR2 (germline): SQVTM, ANQGSEA. The ends were cut back, 6 bases at V and 7 bases at J, with 9 bases in the middle. This CDR3 reads CSVFGVEAFF. The CDR3 DNA follows: TGCAGCGTGTTCGGGGTTGAAGCTTTCTTT.

This clone was counted between two and nine times. The chain recombines TRBV20-1 with TRBJ1-2, with D maybe TRBD1 (5 bases). The V and J ends lost 0 bases and 10 bases respectively, with 9 bases between them. The CDR3 covers 11 residues. Germline loops: CDR1 DFQATT, CDR2 SNEGSKA (reference sequence). The CDR3 DNA sequence: TGCAGTGCTAGAGACAGGGCGGACTACACCTTC. This codes for CSARDRADYTF.

The chain recombines TRBV5-6 with TRBJ2-1; 9 bases are shared with TRBD1. Trimming removed 7 bases from V and 9 bases from J; junction bases left unmatched: 11. The CDR3 has 14 residues. Germline CDR1 and CDR2: SGHDT and YYEEEE. CDR3 in amino acids: CASQQGATRGEQFF. Here the CDR3 DNA reads TGTGCCAGCCAACAGGGGGCGACGAGGGGTGAGCAGTTCTTC.

The chain is built from TRBV5-6 and TRBJ1-3, with unresolved D. Deletions cut 1 base from V and 0 bases from J, with 11 bases between. There are 16 residues in the CDR3. CDR1 is SGHDT and CDR2 is YYEEEE in the germline V gene. In nucleotides, the CDR3 is TGTGCCAGCAGCTTGCGCAGGCTCTCCTCTGGAAACACCATATATTTT. Its protein product is CASSLRRLSSGNTIYF. Combining the CDR3 with reference TRBV5-6 and TRBJ1-3 gives the whole variable domain DAGVTQSPTHLIKTRGQQVTLRCSPKSGHDTVSWYQQALGQGPQFIFQYYEEEERQRGNFPDRFSGHQFPNYSSELNVNALLLGDSALYLCASSLRRLSSGNTIYFGEGSWLTVV.

This clone was counted a single time. The gene calls are TRBV18 and TRBJ1-1; TRBD1 might be the D (5 bases). This CDR3 contains 15 residues. V lost 6 bases and J 5 bases, leaving 19 bases between the germline ends. Germline lookup yields CDR1 KGHSH and CDR2 LQKENI. CDR3 DNA sequence: TGTGCCAGCTCCAAATTTACAGGTCCTGGGACTGAAGCTTTCTTT. The encoded protein is CASSKFTGPGTEAFF.

Only one count was recorded for this clone. The chain recombines TRBV7-9 with TRBJ1-6; weak D call: TRBD1 (6 bases). This CDR3 is built from 16 residues. Trimming left V 5 bases short and J 8 bases short, with 19 bases between. The germline gives CDR1 SEHNR, CDR2 FQNEAQ (reference sequence). The CDR3 reads CASSHTGFDTYSPLHF. The CDR3 DNA reads TGTGCCAGCAGCCATACAGGGTTTGATACGTATTCACCCCTCCACTTT.

The chain has TRBV7-3 and TRBJ1-1; 10 bases fit TRBD1. This CDR3 comprises 13 residues. Germline V gene sequence: CDR1 SGHTA, CDR2 FQGTGA. V lost 5 bases and J lost 11; bases outside the gene matches: 8. The CDR3 sequence is CASSVTGGLSAFF. Written as DNA, the CDR3 is TGTGCCAGCAGCGTGACAGGGGGCTTAAGCGCTTTCTTT.

This clone was counted only a few times. This chain uses TRBV10-3 with TRBJ1-2, with 7 bases fitting TRBD1. Germline V lookup: CDR1 ENHRY, CDR2 SYGVKD. This CDR3 contains 13 residues. The V and J ends lost 6 bases and 2 bases, in that order; junction bases with no gene match: 3. The CDR3 spells CAISSGQNYGYTF. The CDR3 coding sequence is TGTGCCATCAGCTCGGGACAGAACTATGGCTACACCTTC.

This clone was picked up a small number of times. This sequence joins TRBV2 and TRBJ2-1, with 7 nucleotides matching TRBD1. J was trimmed by 1 base and V by 1 base; bases with no gene match: 4. Germline CDR1 SNHLY, CDR2 FYNNEI. The CDR3 extends over 16 amino acids. The CDR3 loop reads CASSEESGGSYNEQFF. The CDR3 DNA reads TGTGCCAGCAGTGAAGAGTCAGGGGGATCCTACAATGAGCAGTTCTTC.

V and J are TRBV19 and TRBJ2-7; the D gene is possibly TRBD2 (6 bases). The CDR3 consists of 13 residues. V was pared by 8 bases and J by 4 bases, with 15 bases between. Looked up from germline, CDR1 is LNHDA and CDR2 is SQIVND (reference sequence). The CDR3 DNA follows: TGTGCCAGTGGACCCGGGGGACTGTACGAGCAGTACTTC. Translated, it gives CASGPGGLYEQYF.

This clone was detected once. The chain is built from TRBV5-1 and TRBJ2-1, with D possibly matching TRBD1 (5 bases). The CDR3 runs to 17 residues. Germline CDR1 SGHRS, CDR2 YFSETQ. Trimming took 3 bases from V and 1 from J, leaving 17 bases between them. The chain's CDR3 is CASSWGWGRGSYNEQFF. CDR3 bases: TGCGCCAGCAGCTGGGGCTGGGGAAGGGGATCCTACAATGAGCAGTTCTTC. The complete variable domain, with remaining parts taken from reference TRBV5-1 and TRBJ2-1, reads KAGVTQTPRYLIKTRGQQVTLSCSPISGHRSVSWYQQTPGQGLQFLFEYFSETQRNKGNFPGRFSGRQFSNSRSEMNVSTLELGDSALYLCASSWGWGRGSYNEQFFGPGTRLTVL.

This clone came up once. The CDR3 sequence is CASNGGRVTDTQYF. DNA for the CDR3: TGCGCCAGCAATGGGGGGAGGGTCACAGATACGCAGTATTTT. The rearrangement joins TRBV5-1 to TRBJ2-3, with 7 bases aligning to TRBD2. J lost 2 bases, V lost 6 bases, and 6 bases had no gene match. CDR1 is SGHRS, CDR2 YFSETQ, per germline. This CDR3 is 14 amino acids long.

This chain uses TRBV5-6 with TRBJ2-2; D is unresolved. CDR1 SGHDT and CDR2 YYEEEE come from the germline V gene. The CDR3 spans 14 residues. V lost 2 bases and J 1 base, leaving 6 bases between the germline ends. CDR3 amino acids: CASSFSQNTGELFF. In DNA form, the CDR3 reads TGTGCCAGCAGCTTCTCACAGAACACCGGGGAGCTGTTTTTT.

On this clone itself: One junction end does not reproduce the germline sequence, and a read error may be involved. V is TRBV7-2 and J is TRBJ2-7; maybe TRBD2 (5 bases). The CDR3 extends over 13 amino acids. Germline V gene data show CDR1 as SGHTA and CDR2 as FQGNSA. CDR3 protein: CASSLVALMRRSF. DNA of the CDR3: TGTGCCAGCAGCTTGGTAGCGTTAATGCGGCGTTCCTTC.

The chain recombines TRBV27 with TRBJ2-1; 8 bases match TRBD2. The CDR3 covers 18 residues. V trimming: 2 bases; J trimming: 0 bases; junction bases outside the gene matches: 9. Germline-derived CDR1 and CDR2 are MNHEY and SMNVEV (reference sequence). CDR3 nucleotides: TGTGCCAGCAGTTTAGATGCAGCGGGGGCCAGCTCCTACAATGAGCAGTTCTTC. Its translation is CASSLDAAGASSYNEQFF.